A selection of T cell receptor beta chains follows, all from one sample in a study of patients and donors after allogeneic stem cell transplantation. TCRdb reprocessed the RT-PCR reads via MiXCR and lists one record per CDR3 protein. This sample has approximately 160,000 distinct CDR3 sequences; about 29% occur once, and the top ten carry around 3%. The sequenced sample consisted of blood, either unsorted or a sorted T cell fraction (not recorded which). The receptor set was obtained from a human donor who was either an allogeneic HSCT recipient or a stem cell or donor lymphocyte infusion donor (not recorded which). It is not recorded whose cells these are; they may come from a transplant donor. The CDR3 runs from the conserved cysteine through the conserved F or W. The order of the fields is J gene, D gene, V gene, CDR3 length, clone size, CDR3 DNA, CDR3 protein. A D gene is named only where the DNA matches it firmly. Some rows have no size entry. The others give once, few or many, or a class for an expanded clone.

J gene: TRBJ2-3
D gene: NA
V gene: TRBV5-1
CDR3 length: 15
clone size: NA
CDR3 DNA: TGCGCCAGCAGCTTGGCGCCTGGGGGCACAGATACGCAGTATTTT
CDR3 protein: CASSLAPGGTDTQYF

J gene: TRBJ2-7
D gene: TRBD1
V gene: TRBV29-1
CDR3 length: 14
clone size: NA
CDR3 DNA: TGCAGCGTTAAGGACAGGGGGCTCTCCTACGAGCAGTACTTC
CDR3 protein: CSVKDRGLSYEQYF

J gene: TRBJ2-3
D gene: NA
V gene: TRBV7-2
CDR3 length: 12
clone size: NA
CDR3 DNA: TGTGCCAGCAGTATACTTGTGAATACGCAGTATTTT
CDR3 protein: CASSILVNTQYF

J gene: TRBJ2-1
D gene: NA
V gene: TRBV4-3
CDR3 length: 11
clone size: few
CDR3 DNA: TGCGCCAGCAGCCAAGAGGGTGAGCAGTTCTTC
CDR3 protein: CASSQEGEQFF

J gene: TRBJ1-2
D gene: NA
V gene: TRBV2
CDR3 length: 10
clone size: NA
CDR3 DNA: TGTGCCAGCGAGAACTATGGCTACACCTTC
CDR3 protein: CASENYGYTF

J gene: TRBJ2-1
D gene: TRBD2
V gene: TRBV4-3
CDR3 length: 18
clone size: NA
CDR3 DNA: TGCGCCAGCAGCCAAATAGGACTGAAGCGGGATGGGGCCAATGAGCAGTTCTTC
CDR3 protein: CASSQIGLKRDGANEQFF

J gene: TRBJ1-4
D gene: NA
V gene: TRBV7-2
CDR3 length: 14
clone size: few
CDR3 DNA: TGTGCCAGCAGCTTAGACAGCCCCCTGAGAAAACTGTTTTTT
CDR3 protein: CASSLDSPLRKLFF

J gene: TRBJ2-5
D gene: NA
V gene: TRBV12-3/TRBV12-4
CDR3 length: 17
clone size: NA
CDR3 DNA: TGTGCCAGCAGTTTATACCTGGTCCCAGCCCCGGGAGAGACCCAGTACTTC
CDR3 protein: CASSLYLVPAPGETQYF

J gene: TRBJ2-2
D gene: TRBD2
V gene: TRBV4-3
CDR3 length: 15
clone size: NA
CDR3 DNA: TGCGCCAGCAGCCAAGCGGGAGGGAGCACCGGGGAGCTGTTTTTT
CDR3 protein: CASSQAGGSTGELFF

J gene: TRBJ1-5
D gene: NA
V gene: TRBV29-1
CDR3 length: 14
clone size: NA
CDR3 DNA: TGCAGCGTTCGAGACTGCCAGCACAATCAGCCCCAGCATTTT
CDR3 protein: CSVRDCQHNQPQHF

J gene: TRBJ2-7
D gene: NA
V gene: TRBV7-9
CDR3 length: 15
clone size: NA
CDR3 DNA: TGTGCCAGCAGCTTACTCCGGAGACACCCCTACGAGCAGTACTTC
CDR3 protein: CASSLLRRHPYEQYF

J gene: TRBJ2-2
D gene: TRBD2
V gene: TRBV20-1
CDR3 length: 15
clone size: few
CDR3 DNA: TGCAGTGCTAGACCTAGCGGGAGACGGACCGGGGAGCTGTTTTTT
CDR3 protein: CSARPSGRRTGELFF

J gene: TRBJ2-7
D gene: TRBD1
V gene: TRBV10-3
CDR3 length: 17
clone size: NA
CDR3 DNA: TGTGCCATCAGTGACATCCTGGGACAGGGGCTCTCCTACGAGCAGTACTTC
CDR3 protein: CAISDILGQGLSYEQYF

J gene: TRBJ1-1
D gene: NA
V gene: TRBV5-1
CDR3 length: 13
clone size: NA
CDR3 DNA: TGCGCCAGCAGCCGGACACCTCCCCAGGGAGCTTTCTTT
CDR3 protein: CASSRTPPQGAFF

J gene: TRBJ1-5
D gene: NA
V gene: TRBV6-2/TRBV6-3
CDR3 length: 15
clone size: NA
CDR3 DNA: TGTGCCAGCAGTCACTGGTACCCTAGCAATCAGCCCCAGCATTTT
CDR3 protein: CASSHWYPSNQPQHF

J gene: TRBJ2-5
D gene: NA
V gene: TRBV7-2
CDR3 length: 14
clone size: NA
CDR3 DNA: TGTGCCAGCAGCTTTATTGACTCTCAAGAGACCCAGTACTTC
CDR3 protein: CASSFIDSQETQYF

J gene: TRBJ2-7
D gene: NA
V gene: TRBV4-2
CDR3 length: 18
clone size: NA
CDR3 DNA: TGTGCCAGCAGCCAAGATCGAGGTTTGGGCGAGCTTTTCTACGAGCAGTACTTC
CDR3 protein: CASSQDRGLGELFYEQYF

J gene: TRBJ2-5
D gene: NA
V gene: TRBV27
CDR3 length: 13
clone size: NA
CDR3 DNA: TGTGCCAGCAGAATACTAGGCCAAGAGACCCAGTACTTC
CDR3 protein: CASRILGQETQYF

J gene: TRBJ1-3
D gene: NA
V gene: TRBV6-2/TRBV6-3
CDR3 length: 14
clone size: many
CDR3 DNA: TGTGCCAGCAGTTACGGTCGCTCTGGAAACACCATATATTTT
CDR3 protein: CASSYGRSGNTIYF

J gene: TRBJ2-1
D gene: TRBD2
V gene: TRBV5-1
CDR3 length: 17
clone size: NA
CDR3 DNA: TGCGCCAGCAGCTCGACTAGCGGGAGAGGAACCTACAATGAGCAGTTCTTC
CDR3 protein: CASSSTSGRGTYNEQFF

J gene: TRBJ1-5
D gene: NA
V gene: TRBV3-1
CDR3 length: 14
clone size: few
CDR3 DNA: TGTGCCAGCAGCCAAGCAAGGGGGGATCAGCCCCAGCATTTT
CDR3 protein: CASSQARGDQPQHF

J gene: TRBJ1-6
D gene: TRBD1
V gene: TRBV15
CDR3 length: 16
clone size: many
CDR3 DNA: TGTGCCACCAGCATCCCCCGGGACAGGCTTAATTCACCCCTCCACTTT
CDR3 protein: CATSIPRDRLNSPLHF

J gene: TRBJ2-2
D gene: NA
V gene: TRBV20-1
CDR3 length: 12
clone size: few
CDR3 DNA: TGCAGTGCTAGAGATCCCGCCGGGGAGCTGTTTTTT
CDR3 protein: CSARDPAGELFF

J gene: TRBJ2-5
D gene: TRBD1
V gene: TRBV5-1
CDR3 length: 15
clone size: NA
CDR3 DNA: TGCGCCAGCAGCTTGGCTACAGGGGGCCGAGAGACCCAGTACTTC
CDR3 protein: CASSLATGGRETQYF

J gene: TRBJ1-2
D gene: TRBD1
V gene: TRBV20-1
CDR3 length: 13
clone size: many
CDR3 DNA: TGCAGTGTTGGGGACAGGGGTTTCTATGGCTACACCTTC
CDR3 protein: CSVGDRGFYGYTF

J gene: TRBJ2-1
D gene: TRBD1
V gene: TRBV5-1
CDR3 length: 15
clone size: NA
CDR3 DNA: TGCGCCAGCAGCCTTTGGACAGGGGGATACAATGAGCAGTTCTTC
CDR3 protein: CASSLWTGGYNEQFF

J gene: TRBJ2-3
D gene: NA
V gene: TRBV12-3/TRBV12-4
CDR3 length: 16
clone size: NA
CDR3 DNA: TGTGCCAGCCGACCCCGAGGTGAGAGGCTGGGAGATACGCAGTATTTT
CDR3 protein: CASRPRGERLGDTQYF

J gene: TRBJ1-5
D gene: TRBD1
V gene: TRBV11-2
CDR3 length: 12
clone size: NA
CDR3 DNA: TGTGCCAGCAGCCTAGACAGGGTTTCCATACATTTT
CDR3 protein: CASSLDRVSIHF

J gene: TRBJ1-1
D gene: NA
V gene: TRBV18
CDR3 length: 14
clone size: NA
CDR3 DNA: TGTGCCAGCTCAAAAAAGGGAGCTAACACTGAAGCTTTCTTT
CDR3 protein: CASSKKGANTEAFF

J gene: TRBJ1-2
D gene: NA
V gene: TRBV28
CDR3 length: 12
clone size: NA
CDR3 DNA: TGTGCCAGCACCCACAAGGGTTATGGCTACACCTTC
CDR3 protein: CASTHKGYGYTF

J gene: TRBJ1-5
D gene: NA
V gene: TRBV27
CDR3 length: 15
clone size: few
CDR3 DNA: TGTGCCAGCAGTTTTTTGGGAAGCGGCAATCAGCCCCAGCATTTT
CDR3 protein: CASSFLGSGNQPQHF

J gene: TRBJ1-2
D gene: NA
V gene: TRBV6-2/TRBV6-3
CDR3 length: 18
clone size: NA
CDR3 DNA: TGTGCCAGCAGCCCGGACATCCTCCATCCCCGAGCTAACTATGGCTACACCTTC
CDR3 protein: CASSPDILHPRANYGYTF

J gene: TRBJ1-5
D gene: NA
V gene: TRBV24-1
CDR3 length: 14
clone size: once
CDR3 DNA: TGTGCCACCAGTGTCCGGAATAGCAATCAGCCCCAGCATTTT
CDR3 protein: CATSVRNSNQPQHF

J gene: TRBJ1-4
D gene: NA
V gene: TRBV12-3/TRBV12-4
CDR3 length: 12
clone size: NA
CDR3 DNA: TGTGCCAGCAGTTTTCTCGAAGGGAAACTGTTTTTT
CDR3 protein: CASSFLEGKLFF

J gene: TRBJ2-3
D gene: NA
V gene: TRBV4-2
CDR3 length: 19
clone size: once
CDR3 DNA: TGTGCCAGCAGCCAAGCGAGCGGTATCTGGGTCGACGTTACAGATACGCAGTATTTT
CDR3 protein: CASSQASGIWVDVTDTQYF

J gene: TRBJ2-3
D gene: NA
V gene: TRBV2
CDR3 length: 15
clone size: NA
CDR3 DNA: TGTGCCAGCAGTGAAGCGCTTCAAGGCACAGATACGCAGTATTTT
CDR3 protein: CASSEALQGTDTQYF

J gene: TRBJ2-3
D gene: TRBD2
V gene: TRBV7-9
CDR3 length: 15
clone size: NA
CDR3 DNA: TGTGCCAACATACTAGCGGGGTCCGTCACAGATACGCAGTATTTT
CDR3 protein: CANILAGSVTDTQYF

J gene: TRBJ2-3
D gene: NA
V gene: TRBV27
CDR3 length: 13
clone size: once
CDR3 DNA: TGTGCCAGCAGAGGGACCCTCACAGATACGCAGTATTTT
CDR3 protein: CASRGTLTDTQYF

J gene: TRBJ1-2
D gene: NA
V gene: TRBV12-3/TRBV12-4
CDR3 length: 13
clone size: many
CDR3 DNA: TGTGCCAGCAGTTTAGGGGGGCCCTATGGCTACACCTTC
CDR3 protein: CASSLGGPYGYTF

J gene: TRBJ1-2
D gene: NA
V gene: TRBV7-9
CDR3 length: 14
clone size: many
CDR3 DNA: TGTGCCAGCAGCCCGGCCGGGAGTACTCGCGGCTACACCTTC
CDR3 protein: CASSPAGSTRGYTF